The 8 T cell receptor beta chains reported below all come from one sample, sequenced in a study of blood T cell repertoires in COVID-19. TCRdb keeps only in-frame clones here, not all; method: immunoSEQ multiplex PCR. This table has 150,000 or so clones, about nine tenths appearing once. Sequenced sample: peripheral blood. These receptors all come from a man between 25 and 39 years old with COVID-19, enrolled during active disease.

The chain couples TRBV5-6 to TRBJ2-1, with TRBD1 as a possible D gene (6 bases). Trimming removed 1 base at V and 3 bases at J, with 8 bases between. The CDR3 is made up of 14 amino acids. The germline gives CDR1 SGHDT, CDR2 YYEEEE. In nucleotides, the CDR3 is TGTGCCAGCAGCTTGACAGGGCTCTACAATGAGCAGTTCTTC. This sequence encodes CASSLTGLYNEQFF.

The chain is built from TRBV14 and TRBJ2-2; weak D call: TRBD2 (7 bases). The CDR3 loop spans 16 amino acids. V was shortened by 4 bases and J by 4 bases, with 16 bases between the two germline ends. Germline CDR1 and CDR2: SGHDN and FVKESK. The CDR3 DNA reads TGTGCCAGCAGCCCGCGGGGGCGCCAGGTCACCGGGGAGCTGTTTTTT. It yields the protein CASSPRGRQVTGELFF. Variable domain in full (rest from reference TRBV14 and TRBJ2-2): EAGVTQFPSHSVIEKGQTVTLRCDPISGHDNLYWYRRVMGKEIKFLLHFVKESKQDESGMPNNRFLAERTGGTYSTLKVQPAELEDSGVYFCASSPRGRQVTGELFFGEGSRLTVL.

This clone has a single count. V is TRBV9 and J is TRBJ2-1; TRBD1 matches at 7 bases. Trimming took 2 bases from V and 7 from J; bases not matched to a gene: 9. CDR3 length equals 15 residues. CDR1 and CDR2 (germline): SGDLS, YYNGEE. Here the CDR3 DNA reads TGTGCCAGCAGCGTGGGGACAGCCGGGTCGAATGAGCAGTTCTTC. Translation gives CASSVGTAGSNEQFF.

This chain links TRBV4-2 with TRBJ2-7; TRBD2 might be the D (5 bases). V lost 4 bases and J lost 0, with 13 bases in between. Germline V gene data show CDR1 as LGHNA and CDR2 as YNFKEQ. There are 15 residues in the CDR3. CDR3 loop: CASSLELGDSYEQYF. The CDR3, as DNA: TGTGCCAGCAGCCTTGAGCTGGGAGACTCCTACGAGCAGTACTTC.

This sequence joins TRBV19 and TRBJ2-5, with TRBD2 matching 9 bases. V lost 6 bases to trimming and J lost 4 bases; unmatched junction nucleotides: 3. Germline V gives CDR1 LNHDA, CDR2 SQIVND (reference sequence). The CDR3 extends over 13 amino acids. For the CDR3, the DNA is TGTGCCAGTAGCGGACTAGCGAGAGAGACCCAGTACTTC. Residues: CASSGLARETQYF. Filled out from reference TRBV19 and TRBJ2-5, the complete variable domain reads DGGITQSPKYLFRKEGQNVTLSCEQNLNHDAMYWYRQDPGQGLRLIYYSQIVNDFQKGDIAEGYSVSREKKESFPLTVTSAQKNPTAFYLCASSGLARETQYFGPGTRLLVL.

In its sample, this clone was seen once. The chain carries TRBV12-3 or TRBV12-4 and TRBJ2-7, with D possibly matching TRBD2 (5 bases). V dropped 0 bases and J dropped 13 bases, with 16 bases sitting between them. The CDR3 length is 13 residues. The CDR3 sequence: CASSLARVRVLYF. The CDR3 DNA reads TGTGCCAGCAGTTTAGCGCGGGTGCGCGTCCTATACTTC.

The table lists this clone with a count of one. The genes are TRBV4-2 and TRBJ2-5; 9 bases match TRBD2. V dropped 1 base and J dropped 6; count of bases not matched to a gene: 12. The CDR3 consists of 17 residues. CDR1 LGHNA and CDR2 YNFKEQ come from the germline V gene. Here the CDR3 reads CASSQVTSGPRWQTQYF. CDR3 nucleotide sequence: TGTGCCAGCAGCCAAGTAACTAGCGGGCCCCGCTGGCAGACCCAGTACTTC.

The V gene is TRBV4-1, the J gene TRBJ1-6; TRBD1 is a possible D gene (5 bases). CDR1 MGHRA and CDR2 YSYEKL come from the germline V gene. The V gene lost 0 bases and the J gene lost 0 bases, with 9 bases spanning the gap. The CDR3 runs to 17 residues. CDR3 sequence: CASSQEWTSSYNSPLHF. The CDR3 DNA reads TGCGCCAGCAGCCAAGAATGGACAAGCTCCTATAATTCACCCCTCCACTTT.